Below, 24 T cell receptor beta chains from the same sample are listed, as sequenced in a study of OX40 agonist ivuxolimab in advanced cancers. Some clones are missing from TCRdb's copy, which holds only in-frame ones; the method was immunoSEQ multiplex PCR. The repertoire includes around 61,000 clones, 75% to 90% of them detected once, and more than 2% sits in the top ten. The material was CD4+ or CD8+ T cells sorted from blood, obtained in a trial of the OX40 agonist ivuxolimab. These receptors all come from an adult with an advanced solid tumor such as melanoma, head and neck, liver or kidney cancer.

This clone occurred a few times. The chain has TRBV6-5 and TRBJ1-6; the D is unclear. This CDR3 comprises 14 residues. Trimming shortened V by 6 bases and J by 6 bases, and 12 bases separated the two germline ends. Germline-derived CDR1 and CDR2 are MNHEY and SVGAGI. Written as DNA, the CDR3 is TGTGCCAGCAGGTACGGCAGGCTTAATTCACCCCTCCACTTT. This sequence encodes CASRYGRLNSPLHF.

The J gene is TRBJ2-5, the V gene TRBV20-1, with D unresolved. With 0 bases removed from V and 5 bases from J, the gap between germline ends came to 4 bases. The CDR3 length is 11 residues. The germline gives CDR1 DFQATT, CDR2 SNEGSKA (reference sequence). CDR3: CSARDWETQYF. CDR3 bases: TGCAGTGCTAGAGATTGGGAGACCCAGTACTTC.

A few counts support this clone. V gene TRBV5-5 combines with J gene TRBJ2-6; D possibly corresponds to TRBD1 (5 bases). The length of the CDR3 is 14 residues. The germline CDR1 and CDR2 sequences are SGHKS and YYEKEE (reference sequence). The V and J ends lost 5 bases and 1 base respectively, with 7 bases between them. The CDR3: CASRDTSGANVLTF. The CDR3 bases are TGTGCCAGCAGGGACACATCTGGGGCCAACGTCCTGACTTTC.

J is TRBJ1-3 and V is TRBV5-1, with 8 bases identical to TRBD1. Germline V gene data show CDR1 as SGHRS and CDR2 as YFSETQ. CDR3 length: 15 residues. The J segment lost 1 base and the V segment lost 7 bases, leaving 7 bases of the junction unmatched. Here the CDR3 reads CASGQGGTSGNTIYF. The CDR3 DNA reads TGCGCCAGCGGACAGGGAGGGACATCTGGAAACACCATATATTTT.

Written as DNA, the CDR3 is TGTGCCAGCAGTGATGGGGGAGGAATCTACGAGCAGTACTTC. Translation: CASSDGGGIYEQYF. This chain links TRBV2 with TRBJ2-7; TRBD2 might be the D (6 bases). V was shortened by 3 bases and J by 3 bases, with 12 bases between the two germline ends. CDR1 and CDR2 (germline): SNHLY, FYNNEI. The CDR3 totals 14 residues.

The gene calls are TRBV27 and TRBJ2-7; 10 bases map to TRBD1. V trimming: 5 bases; J trimming: 0 bases; junction bases outside the gene matches: 4. The CDR3 is made up of 15 amino acids. Per the germline V gene, CDR1 is MNHEY and CDR2 is SMNVEV (reference sequence). CDR3 bases: TGTGCCAGCAGTCGAAGACAGGGGGCCTCCTACGAGCAGTACTTC. Amino acids: CASSRRQGASYEQYF.

The chain joins TRBV5-6 to TRBJ2-5; tentative D call: TRBD2 (5 bases). CDR3 length equals 13 residues. In germline, CDR1 is SGHDT, CDR2 YYEEEE. The V and J ends lost 5 bases and 0 bases respectively, with 8 bases between them. The CDR3 DNA reads TGTGCCAGCAGTGGGAGAAACCAAGAGACCCAGTACTTC. It translates to CASSGRNQETQYF.

In this sample, this clone turned up a few times. The CDR3 sequence: CASSFPQSSSYEQYF. The CDR3 coding sequence is TGTGCCAGCAGCTTTCCCCAGTCTAGCTCCTACGAGCAGTACTTC. The rearrangement links TRBV5-5 to TRBJ2-7, with D unclear. The CDR3 contains 15 residues. V was shortened by 2 bases and J by 0 bases, with 12 bases between the two germline ends. Germline CDR1 is SGHKS and CDR2 is YYEKEE (reference sequence).

The V and J genes are TRBV11-2 and TRBJ2-5; 9 bases match TRBD2. J lost 1 base, V lost 5 bases, and 5 bases had no gene match. Germline CDR1 is SGHAT and CDR2 is FQNNGV. This CDR3 comprises 15 residues. CDR3 in amino acids: CASSLAGGTQETQYF. The CDR3 coding sequence is TGTGCCAGCAGCCTCGCGGGGGGGACCCAAGAGACCCAGTACTTC.

The V call is TRBV10-2, the J call TRBJ2-5; D call uncertain. Germline V gives CDR1 WSHSY, CDR2 SAAADI. V was pared by 4 bases and J by 5 bases, with 8 bases between. The CDR3 length is 12 residues. CDR3 coding DNA: TGCGCCAGCAGTGCATCTCTTGAGACCCAGTACTTC. Its translation is CASSASLETQYF.

This rearrangement joins TRBV6-5 to TRBJ2-7; 9 nucleotides align to TRBD2. The CDR3 totals 15 residues. The junction had 8 bases not matched to a gene; V was cut back by 5 bases and J by 3 bases. The germline CDR1 and CDR2 sequences are MNHEY and SVGAGI. The DNA of the CDR3 is TGTGCCAGCAGTACCGGTAGCGGGAGTTTCTACGAGCAGTACTTC. As protein: CASSTGSGSFYEQYF.

The chain combines TRBV19 with TRBJ1-1; 10 bases are a match to TRBD1. CDR3 length: 13 residues. Germline V gives CDR1 LNHDA, CDR2 SQIVND (reference sequence). J gave up 4 bases and V 8 bases, and 4 bases lay outside the gene matches. CDR3 in DNA: TGTGCCAGTGGGACAGGGGTGGTCACTGAAGCTTTCTTT. Amino acid sequence: CASGTGVVTEAFF.

V usage is TRBV19 and J usage is TRBJ1-2, with 8 bases matching TRBD1. CDR1 and CDR2 from the germline V gene are LNHDA and SQIVND (reference sequence). J was trimmed by 1 base and V by 5 bases; bases with no gene match: 3. There are 14 residues in the CDR3. The CDR3 sequence is CASSAGGHNYGYTF. The CDR3 DNA follows: TGTGCCAGTAGTGCAGGGGGCCATAACTATGGCTACACCTTC.

The chain uses TRBV11-2 and TRBJ2-2; perhaps TRBD2 as D (6 bases). Deletions cut 5 bases from V and 2 bases from J, with 12 bases between. The germline gives CDR1 SGHAT, CDR2 FQNNGV. There are 15 residues in the CDR3. This CDR3 is CASSPLAGNTGELFF. The CDR3 DNA follows: TGTGCCAGCAGCCCCCTGGCGGGAAACACCGGGGAGCTGTTTTTT.

The chain links TRBV6-6 to TRBJ1-2, with D possibly TRBD1 on 5 matching bases. This CDR3 contains 14 residues. V was clipped by 0 bases and J by 0 bases, with 5 bases between them. CDR1 is MNHNY and CDR2 is SVGAGI in the germline V gene (reference sequence). The CDR3 nucleotides are TGTGCCAGCAGTTACTCGACAGCTAACTATGGCTACACCTTC. Amino acids: CASSYSTANYGYTF.

This chain links TRBV13 with TRBJ2-7; 12 nucleotides match TRBD2. V was clipped by 5 bases and J by 0 bases; unmatched bases: 8. Germline V lookup: CDR1 PRHDT, CDR2 FYEKMQ (reference sequence). CDR3 length: 17 amino acids. The CDR3 sequence is CASSPSGLAGLSYEQYF. DNA of the CDR3: TGTGCCAGCAGCCCCTCGGGACTAGCGGGCCTCTCCTACGAGCAGTACTTC.

J is TRBJ2-5 and V is TRBV18; D gene unclear. The CDR3 totals 12 residues. CDR1 and CDR2 (germline): KGHSH, LQKENI. The V gene lost 3 bases and the J gene lost 7 bases, with 9 bases spanning the gap. The CDR3 coding sequence is TGTGCCAGCTCACCTGCCGTGAGGACCCAGTACTTC. This sequence encodes CASSPAVRTQYF.

The chain carries TRBV9 and TRBJ1-2, with D possibly TRBD1 on 6 matching bases. Per germline, CDR1 SGDLS and CDR2 YYNGEE. V was shortened by 0 bases and J by 1 base, with 10 bases between the two germline ends. This CDR3 is built from 15 residues. The CDR3 reads CASSVATGLNYGYTF. CDR3 nucleotides: TGTGCCAGCAGCGTAGCTACAGGGCTTAACTATGGCTACACCTTC.

This clone was observed a handful of times. The rearrangement uses TRBV16 and TRBJ1-2, with D tentatively TRBD1 (5 bases). With 1 base removed from V and 3 bases from J, the gap between germline ends came to 12 bases. The CDR3 covers 15 residues. CDR1 and CDR2 from the germline V gene are KGHSY and FQNENV. CDR3 residues: CASSQYQGFDYGYTF. CDR3 DNA sequence: TGTGCCAGCAGCCAATATCAGGGATTTGACTATGGCTACACCTTC. Filled out from reference TRBV16 and TRBJ1-2, the complete variable domain reads GEEVAQTPKHLVRGEGQKAKLYCAPIKGHSYVFWYQQVLKNEFKFLISFQNENVFDETGMPKERFSAKCLPNSPCSLEIQATKLEDSAVYFCASSQYQGFDYGYTFGSGTRLTVV.

The V and J genes are TRBV13 and TRBJ1-2; no clear D gene. The germline CDR1 and CDR2 sequences are PRHDT and FYEKMQ (reference sequence). V lost 5 bases to trimming and J lost 1 base, with 8 bases between them. The CDR3 spans 13 residues. CDR3 residues: CASSRTDNYGYTF. CDR3 nucleotide sequence: TGTGCCAGCAGCCGGACGGATAACTATGGCTACACCTTC.

V and J are TRBV19 and TRBJ2-4, with D uncertain. Trimming stripped 5 bases from V and 2 bases from J, with 7 bases between. This CDR3 comprises 13 residues. Germline assignment: CDR1 LNHDA and CDR2 SQIVND (reference sequence). The CDR3 reads CASSPFSKNIQYF. The CDR3 DNA sequence: TGTGCCAGTAGTCCGTTTTCCAAAAACATTCAGTACTTC.

This rearrangement joins TRBV2 to TRBJ2-5; TRBD1 is a possible D gene (6 bases). Germline V gives CDR1 SNHLY, CDR2 FYNNEI. With 4 bases removed from V and 2 bases from J, the gap between germline ends came to 8 bases. The length of the CDR3 is 13 residues. CDR3 sequence (DNA): TGTGCCAGCAGTGGGGACATTCAAGAGACCCAGTACTTC. Encoded protein: CASSGDIQETQYF.

This clone was seen more than once but under ten times. V usage is TRBV4-2 and J usage is TRBJ2-3; D is perhaps TRBD2 (6 bases). Germline V lookup: CDR1 LGHNA, CDR2 YNFKEQ. The CDR3 totals 15 residues. The V end lost 2 bases, the J end lost 5 bases, and 14 bases lay between the germline ends. The CDR3 bases are TGTGCCAGCAGCCAACCCGGGGGTTCAAAAGATACGCAGTATTTT. It is translated as CASSQPGGSKDTQYF.

The chain has TRBV5-1 and TRBJ2-7, with TRBD1 matching 7 bases. The CDR3 runs to 13 residues. J was trimmed by 4 bases and V by 1 base; bases with no gene match: 2. Germline V gene data show CDR1 as SGHRS and CDR2 as YFSETQ. This chain's CDR3 is CASSLTGAYEQYF. The CDR3 nucleotides read TGCGCCAGCAGCTTGACAGGGGCTTACGAGCAGTACTTC.